This T cell receptor beta chain was sequenced for a study of blood T cells in healthy people across ages. The CDR3 runs to 16 residues. V trimming: 5 bases; J trimming: 2 bases; junction bases outside the gene matches: 13. From germline, CDR1 is SQVTM and CDR2 ANQGSEA. A second PCR, run for about 7 to 11 cycles, used a sample-barcoded 5' primer plus a J-beta primer mix. MiXCR, run by TCRdb on the 5' RACE reads, gives a single entry per CDR3 protein. The sample lists around 990,000 distinct CDR3 sequences, around 25% occurring once. The data were also submitted as part of a second study, on T cells of mothers and their children. From that study: Donation was provided by three healthy Caucasian mothers along with their six children.

The chain joins TRBV29-1 to TRBJ1-2, with 8 bases lining up with TRBD1. The source of this sequence is a girl aged 2 to 10 in good health. Material for sequencing was blood. The CDR3 DNA is TGCAGCGTTTCGCCTCAGGGGGCAAGAACCAACTATGGCTACACCTTC. As protein: CSVSPQGARTNYGYTF.